The clone carrying this T cell receptor beta chain was observed a handful of times. Its antigen is currently unknown. This sample stems from a study of CD8+ T cells in alopecia areata. The study, taken as a whole, reports: Lesional tissue from the scalp (especially in alopecia totalis/universalis) showed higher clonality than normal scalp.

In germline, CDR1 is ENHRY, CDR2 SYGVKD. V lost 9 bases, J lost 4 bases, and 10 bases stayed unmatched. This CDR3 is 16 amino acids long. It was cDNA, reverse transcribed from extracted RNA, that served as the sequencing template. Profiling relied on immunoSEQ multiplex PCR, and the TCRdb table lists in-frame clones only, not all of them. The table lists 130,000 to 150,000 clones, 62% of them singletons. The V and J genes are TRBV10-3 and TRBJ2-1, with 12 bases matching TRBD2. This TCR derives from a human donor in good health. Input material: CD8+ T cells sorted from blood. The CDR3 DNA sequence: TGTGCCATTCGGACTAGCGGGGCGACTGGATACAATGAGCAGTTCTTC. Translation: CAIRTSGATGYNEQFF.